This entry features one T cell receptor beta chain sequence. The antigen remains unidentified. The data were obtained in a study of T cell responses to AZD1222 COVID-19 vaccine. Points from the study as a whole: There were repertoire samples only from the period after the peak T cell response. Reports say nearly half of spike-specific TCRs go after unmutated variant regions. Clonal diversity was possibly underestimated; the donors were predominantly white British and more often female. Spike-specific TCR breadth and depth grew following two AZD1222 doses.

Profiled with immunoSEQ multiplex PCR; TCRdb holds only in-frame clones, not every one. The sample includes 140,000 to 150,000 clones, 93% of them seen just once. Germline CDR1 MNHEY, CDR2 SVGAGI. The CDR3 runs to 14 residues. Trimming at V came to 5 bases and at J to 4 bases, leaving 5 bases not matched to a gene. The clonotype was recovered from an adult in good health. This sample comprised peripheral blood, obtained on day 0 of AZD1222 vaccination. This rearrangement joins TRBV6-5 to TRBJ2-1; TRBD2 aligns across 7 bases. Here the CDR3 DNA reads TGTGCCAGCAGTCTGAGCGGGATTTACAATGAGCAGTTCTTC. Residues: CASSLSGIYNEQFF.